What follows are 23 T cell receptor beta chains derived from one specimen sequenced in a study of T-cell memory formation after mild COVID-19. TCRdb reanalysed the 5' RACE reads using MiXCR and keeps one entry per CDR3 protein. Among some 450,000 distinct CDR3 sequences, roughly 17% were seen once, and the ten largest hold under 25%. The specimen sequenced was PBMCs or a T cell subset sorted from them (not recorded which). All receptors come from a man aged 18 to 30 who had mild COVID-19 (a few samples of this study predate the infection). Cell type and time point are not known.

The chain carries TRBV19 and TRBJ2-1; TRBD1 aligns across 9 bases. The junction had 10 bases not matched to a gene; V was cut back by 6 bases and J by 7 bases. From germline, CDR1 is LNHDA and CDR2 SQIVND (reference sequence). The CDR3 is made up of 15 amino acids. The CDR3 DNA sequence: TGTGCCAGTAGCATATCGGGACAGGGCTTTAATGAGCAGTTCTTC. Protein: CASSISGQGFNEQFF.

Many counts were recorded for this clonotype. The V and J genes are TRBV6-2 or TRBV6-3 and TRBJ1-6; 7 bases are a match to TRBD1. J gave up 7 bases and V 4 bases, and 7 bases lay outside the gene matches. The CDR3 contains 15 residues. Germline V gene data show CDR1 as MNHEY and CDR2 as SVGEGT. The CDR3 region is CASSSRGRGNSPLHF. The CDR3 coding sequence is TGTGCCAGCAGTTCGAGGGGGCGCGGAAATTCACCCCTCCACTTT.

This clonotype has a count of ten or more. The chain employs TRBV20-1 and TRBJ2-5; 7 positions match TRBD2. Unmatched junction bases numbered 6, after V lost 1 base and J lost 1 base. The CDR3 is made up of 15 amino acids. Looked up from germline, CDR1 is DFQATT and CDR2 is SNEGSKA (reference sequence). The CDR3: CSARGDPGGQETQYF. The CDR3 coding sequence is TGCAGTGCTAGAGGCGACCCGGGGGGCCAAGAGACCCAGTACTTC.

This clonotype was found a few times. The chain recombines TRBV3-1 with TRBJ2-1, with D uncertain. This CDR3 is built from 12 residues. Germline CDR1 and CDR2: LGHDT and YNNKEL (reference sequence). V dropped 2 bases and J dropped 9 bases, with 8 bases sitting between them. CDR3 residues: CASSQISGEQFF. CDR3 nucleotide sequence: TGTGCCAGCAGCCAAATTTCTGGTGAGCAGTTCTTC.

This clonotype has only a few counts. The V call is TRBV12-3 or TRBV12-4, the J call TRBJ2-5; 9 bases match TRBD1. This CDR3 is 13 amino acids long. The V and J ends lost 6 bases and 4 bases, in that order; junction bases with no gene match: 3. The DNA of the CDR3 is TGTGCCAGCAGGGGACAGGGTTTAGAGACCCAGTACTTC. Amino acids: CASRGQGLETQYF.

There are many counts of this clonotype. This chain connects TRBV6-1 to TRBJ1-2; D is ambiguous. This CDR3 has 14 amino acids. Germline values: CDR1 MNHNS, CDR2 SASEGT. The V gene lost 0 bases and the J gene lost 7 bases, with 12 bases spanning the gap. CDR3 nucleotides: TGTGCCAGCAGTGAAGCGCTCGGGGATTCTGGCTACACCTTC. Translation: CASSEALGDSGYTF.

The rearrangement links TRBV5-4 to TRBJ1-3; 11 bases align to TRBD1. The CDR3 loop spans 17 amino acids. V lost 0 bases and J lost 3; bases outside the gene matches: 5. The germline gives CDR1 SGHNT, CDR2 YYREEE (reference sequence). In DNA, the CDR3 is TGTGCCAGCAGCTTGGGGACAGGGGGCGGCCGTGGAAACACCATATATTTT. Residues: CASSLGTGGGRGNTIYF.

The genes are TRBV7-2 and TRBJ1-6; D not certain. This CDR3 is built from 15 residues. V was cut by 0 bases and J by 11 bases, with 14 bases left in between. The germline CDR1 and CDR2 sequences are SGHTA and FQGNSA. CDR3 bases: TGTGCCAGCAGCTTAGCGCGGCTCCCGAGACCACCCCTCCACTTT. This gives the protein CASSLARLPRPPLHF.

The V gene is TRBV11-2, the J gene TRBJ2-7, with D unresolved. The CDR3 spans 14 residues. Germline loops: CDR1 SGHAT, CDR2 FQNNGV. The V end lost 0 bases, the J end lost 3 bases, and 9 bases lay between the germline ends. The CDR3 region is CASSLEIGVYEQYV. DNA of the CDR3: TGTGCCAGCAGCTTAGAGATTGGGGTCTACGAGCAGTACGTC.

By share, this clonotype ranks as medium-sized. V and J are TRBV5-1 and TRBJ1-6; D unresolved. CDR1 SGHRS and CDR2 YFSETQ come from the germline V gene. V was cut by 0 bases and J by 7 bases, with 11 bases left in between. This CDR3 is 15 amino acids long. The CDR3 coding sequence is TGCGCCAGCAGCTTGGGGGCGTCTTACAATTCACCCCTCCACTTT. As protein: CASSLGASYNSPLHF.

A few counts support this clonotype. The V gene is TRBV20-1, the J gene TRBJ2-3, with 8 bases aligning to TRBD2. The CDR3 covers 15 residues. Germline V lookup: CDR1 DFQATT, CDR2 SNEGSKA (reference sequence). V gave up 2 bases and J gave up 0 bases; unmatched junction bases: 4. The CDR3 is CSARKLAASTDTQYF. The CDR3 DNA sequence: TGCAGTGCTAGAAAACTAGCGGCCAGCACAGATACGCAGTATTTT.

This clonotype appeared many times. This chain uses TRBV7-2 with TRBJ1-6; unclear D gene. The V gene lost 5 bases and the J gene lost 10 bases, with 15 bases spanning the gap. Germline CDR1 reads SGHTA; CDR2 reads FQGNSA. The CDR3 length is 14 residues. The CDR3 spells CASSPSPEWSPLHF. The CDR3 nucleotides are TGTGCCAGCAGCCCTTCGCCCGAGTGGTCACCCCTCCACTTT.

The V call is TRBV6-5, the J call TRBJ2-5, with TRBD1 matching over 8 bases. The CDR3 is 11 amino acids. Germline CDR1 and CDR2: MNHEY and SVGAGI. The V and J ends lost 5 bases and 7 bases, in that order; junction bases with no gene match: 0. The CDR3 is CASSQGATQYF. CDR3 DNA sequence: TGTGCCAGCAGTCAGGGGGCGACCCAGTACTTC.

The sample holds many counts of this clonotype. The V call is TRBV6-4, the J call TRBJ1-1, with no clear D. With 6 bases removed from V and 3 bases from J, the gap between germline ends came to 11 bases. The CDR3 is made up of 13 amino acids. CDR1 is MRHNA and CDR2 is SNTAGT in the germline V gene. The CDR3 here is CASSFTEDTEAFF. The CDR3 DNA is TGTGCCAGCAGCTTCACGGAGGACACTGAAGCTTTCTTT.

This clonotype has only a few counts. The chain employs TRBV5-5 and TRBJ2-7; D might be TRBD1 or TRBD2, each matching 5 bases. The CDR3 contains 16 residues. Germline assignment: CDR1 SGHKS and CDR2 YYEKEE (reference sequence). Trimming took off 4 bases at V and 1 base at J, with 18 bases between the two ends. The CDR3 loop is CASSPTGAPGSYEQYV. As DNA, the CDR3 is TGTGCCAGCAGCCCCACCGGGGCGCCAGGGTCCTACGAGCAGTACGTC.

The chain links TRBV5-1 to TRBJ1-1, with D uncertain. V was clipped by 6 bases and J by 0 bases, with 12 bases between them. Germline assignment: CDR1 SGHRS and CDR2 YFSETQ. The CDR3 contains 14 residues. The CDR3 loop reads CASTDLQLNTEAFF. The CDR3 DNA is TGCGCCAGCACCGACTTACAACTGAACACTGAAGCTTTCTTT.

The genes are TRBV5-4 and TRBJ2-7; D assignment may be TRBD1 or TRBD2 (5 bases each). This CDR3 region has 13 residues. Looked up from germline, CDR1 is SGHNT and CDR2 is YYREEE (reference sequence). Between the trimmed V and J ends, which lost 2 bases and 0 bases, there was a span of 6 bases. The CDR3 is CASSFGTSYEQYF. The CDR3 bases are TGTGCCAGCAGCTTTGGGACCTCCTACGAGCAGTACTTC.

The chain carries TRBV6-2 or TRBV6-3 and TRBJ2-5; tentative D call: TRBD2 (6 bases). Germline CDR1 MNHEY, CDR2 SVGEGT. This CDR3 spans 11 amino acids. V was cut by 6 bases and J by 9 bases, with 11 bases left in between. CDR3: CASRAPGAQYF. The CDR3 DNA reads TGTGCCAGCAGGGCCCCGGGGGCCCAGTACTTC.

V and J are TRBV7-2 and TRBJ2-3; tentative D call: TRBD1 (6 bases). CDR1 SGHTA and CDR2 FQGNSA come from the germline V gene. The CDR3 totals 15 residues. V was trimmed by 2 bases and J by 2 bases, leaving 11 bases between them. DNA of the CDR3: TGTGCCAGCAGCTTATGGCAGGGGCTCACAGATACGCAGTATTTT. Encoded protein: CASSLWQGLTDTQYF.

This clonotype was observed a handful of times. The chain joins TRBV24-1 to TRBJ1-2, with D unclear. CDR3 length equals 11 residues. Looked up from germline, CDR1 is KGHDR and CDR2 is SFDVKD. V was pared by 5 bases and J by 4 bases, with 4 bases between. In DNA form, the CDR3 reads TGTGCCACCAGTGCGGGCTATGGCTACACCTTC. Translation: CATSAGYGYTF.

The chain is built from TRBV7-8 and TRBJ2-5, with a possible D match to TRBD2 (6 bases). Trimming stripped 5 bases from V and 1 base from J, with 11 bases between. This CDR3 is 14 amino acids long. Germline V gene data show CDR1 as SGHVS and CDR2 as FQNEAQ. CDR3 bases: TGTGCCAGCAGCCCGGGGGACGGCCAAGAGACCCAGTACTTC. This encodes CASSPGDGQETQYF.

This clonotype was seen many times. The chain employs TRBV6-6 and TRBJ2-2, with D possibly matching TRBD1 (6 bases). The CDR3 loop spans 15 amino acids. V was trimmed by 2 bases and J by 7 bases, leaving 14 bases between them. Germline CDR1 is MNHNY and CDR2 is SVGAGI (reference sequence). The DNA for the CDR3 is TGTGCCAGCAGTTACCGGCAGGGGATGAACGGGGAGCTGTTTTTT. As protein: CASSYRQGMNGELFF.

At least ten counts were recorded for this clonotype. J is TRBJ2-7 and V is TRBV4-3, with no clear D. The V and J ends lost 0 bases and 3 bases respectively, with 9 bases between them. Germline CDR1 and CDR2: LGHNA and YSLEER. The CDR3 has 14 residues. Here the CDR3 DNA reads TGCGCCAGCAGCCAAGATCTTGGAGACTACGAGCAGTACTTC. It codes for CASSQDLGDYEQYF.